Listed below are T cell receptor beta chains from one sample, sequenced in a study of T cells in Graves' hyperthyroidism and ophthalmopathy. Each CDR3 protein gets one entry after TCRdb re-called the multiplex PCR reads with MiXCR. This table has around 690,000 distinct CDR3 sequences, about a fifth appearing once. Material: blood. The receptors stem from a man aged 25-45 years with Graves' ophthalmopathy. CDR3s include the opening cysteine and the closing phenylalanine or tryptophan. A D gene is named only where the DNA matches it firmly. Clone size appears in some rows only: once, few, many, or a class for an expanded clone.

J,D,V,size,CDR3,DNA
TRBJ2-1,-,TRBV3-1,many,CASSQDRLVDEQFF,TGTGCCAGCAGCCAAGACCGACTAGTTGATGAGCAGTTCTTC
TRBJ2-6,TRBD1,TRBV5-1,-,CASSSRQGGSTGANVLTF,TGCGCCAGCAGCTCCCGACAGGGTGGGTCTACTGGGGCCAACGTCCTGACTTTC
TRBJ2-7,-,TRBV5-1,few,CASSLARVGSDEQYF,TGCGCCAGCAGCTTGGCCCGGGTTGGTAGCGACGAGCAGTACTTC
TRBJ1-6,-,TRBV14,-,CASSGGSPLHF,TGTGCCAGCAGCGGGGGTTCACCCCTCCACTTT
TRBJ2-4,-,TRBV7-2,few,CASSLQWLPNWNIQYF,TGTGCCAGCAGCTTACAGTGGCTCCCTAACTGGAACATTCAGTACTTC
TRBJ2-1,-,TRBV7-2,few,CASSLTSYGSVYNEQFF,TGTGCCAGCAGCTTGACCTCATACGGGAGTGTTTACAATGAGCAGTTCTTC
TRBJ2-2,-,TRBV28,many,CASSLGERRKNTGELFF,TGTGCCAGCAGTTTAGGGGAAAGGAGGAAGAACACCGGGGAGCTGTTTTTT
TRBJ2-3,-,TRBV6-2/TRBV6-3,-,CASKLLVRADTQYF,TGTGCCAGCAAACTACTAGTTCGGGCAGATACGCAGTATTTT
TRBJ1-1,-,TRBV5-5,many,CASSLWGNTEAFF,TGTGCCAGCAGTTTGTGGGGGAACACTGAAGCTTTCTTT
TRBJ2-5,TRBD2,TRBV5-1,few,CASSYVAGAQETQYF,TGCGCCAGCAGCTACGTAGCGGGAGCTCAGGAGACCCAGTACTTC
TRBJ2-3,-,TRBV12-3/TRBV12-4,few,CASSPLGVLSTDTQYF,TGTGCCAGCAGCCCCCTCGGGGTCCTGAGCACAGATACGCAGTATTTT
TRBJ2-3,TRBD2,TRBV3-1,few,CASSPLSGGSQGDTQYF,TGTGCCAGCAGCCCACTGAGCGGGGGTTCTCAGGGAGATACGCAGTATTTT
TRBJ2-1,-,TRBV7-3,few,CAGSAEPLAGGGIEQFF,TGTGCCGGCAGCGCCGAACCACTAGCCGGAGGGGGAATTGAGCAGTTCTTC
TRBJ2-7,-,TRBV20-1,many,CSARDQVGVYEQYF,TGCAGTGCTAGAGATCAAGTGGGGGTCTACGAGCAGTACTTC
TRBJ1-1,TRBD1,TRBV7-8,many,CASSTQGGPEAFF,TGTGCCAGCAGCACACAGGGGGGACCTGAAGCTTTCTTT
TRBJ2-2,TRBD1,TRBV12-3/TRBV12-4,-,CASSSTGLGGELFF,TGTGCCAGCAGTTCGACAGGGCTTGGCGGGGAGCTGTTTTTT
TRBJ1-2,-,TRBV19,-,CASSQKRDYGYTF,TGTGCCAGTAGTCAGAAAAGGGACTATGGCTACACCTTC
TRBJ1-1,-,TRBV6-1,-,CASSYSFTGAPNTEAFF,TGTGCCAGCAGTTATTCCTTCACAGGCGCCCCGAACACTGAAGCTTTCTTT
TRBJ2-3,-,TRBV6-1,many,CASSRRAELGGDTQYF,TGTGCCAGCAGTCGCCGGGCGGAGCTTGGAGGAGATACGCAGTATTTT
TRBJ2-7,-,TRBV15,-,CATSREGGTKWWEQYF,TGTGCCACCAGCAGAGAAGGGGGGACGAAGTGGTGGGAGCAGTACTTC
TRBJ1-2,TRBD1,TRBV27,-,CASSLRQTGGANGYTF,TGTGCCAGCAGTCTTAGACAAACAGGGGGCGCTAATGGCTACACCTTC
TRBJ2-7,TRBD2,TRBV20-1,-,CSAEGGSSYEQYF,TGCAGTGCCGAGGGCGGGAGCTCCTACGAGCAGTACTTC
TRBJ2-4,TRBD2,TRBV11-2,few,CASSLEHEGGPRNIQYF,TGTGCCAGCAGCTTAGAACATGAGGGAGGGCCTAGAAACATTCAGTACTTC
TRBJ1-2,-,TRBV30,many,CAWSVKRGSSRGYTF,TGTGCCTGGAGTGTAAAGAGGGGGTCAAGTCGTGGCTACACCTTC
TRBJ2-7,TRBD2,TRBV28,many,CASNSGGLYEQYF,TGTGCCAGCAATAGCGGGGGACTATACGAGCAGTACTTC
TRBJ2-5,TRBD2,TRBV7-6,many,CASSHHGLAGGGKETQYF,TGTGCCAGCAGCCACCACGGACTAGCGGGAGGGGGGAAAGAGACCCAGTACTTC
TRBJ2-1,TRBD2,TRBV6-2/TRBV6-3,few,CASSYSSGLAASYNEQFF,TGTGCCAGCAGTTACTCCTCGGGACTAGCGGCTTCCTACAATGAGCAGTTCTTC
TRBJ2-1,TRBD1,TRBV7-9,-,CASSSLGDSYNEQFF,TGTGCCAGCAGCTCGCTCGGGGACAGCTACAATGAGCAGTTCTTC
TRBJ2-1,-,TRBV5-1,few,CASSPDTLREFF,TGCGCCAGCAGCCCGGACACTCTCAGGGAGTTCTTC
TRBJ2-1,-,TRBV9,few,CASSPGSVLGVNEQFF,TGTGCCAGCAGCCCGGGTTCCGTTCTTGGGGTCAATGAGCAGTTCTTC
TRBJ1-5,-,TRBV19,-,CASSGGAGASNQPQHF,TGTGCCAGTAGTGGGGGGGCAGGGGCCAGCAATCAGCCCCAGCATTTT
TRBJ2-1,TRBD2,TRBV28,-,CASRKPGLASEQFF,TGTGCCAGCAGGAAACCGGGACTAGCGTCTGAGCAGTTCTTC
TRBJ2-3,TRBD2,TRBV7-2,few,CASSAGTSGPWTDTQYF,TGTGCCAGCAGCGCCGGGACTAGCGGCCCATGGACAGATACGCAGTATTTT
TRBJ2-7,TRBD1,TRBV6-2/TRBV6-3,-,CASRTLRQGAYYEQYF,TGTGCCAGCAGGACCTTGAGACAGGGGGCTTACTACGAGCAGTACTTC
TRBJ2-5,-,TRBV20-1,-,CSAIPDKQETQYF,TGCAGTGCTATCCCCGACAAACAAGAGACCCAGTACTTC
TRBJ1-4,-,TRBV6-2/TRBV6-3,-,CASSANEKLFF,TGTGCCAGCAGCGCTAATGAAAAACTGTTTTTT
TRBJ1-5,-,TRBV11-2,many,CASSLARGSNQPQHF,TGTGCCAGCAGCTTAGCCAGGGGTTCCAACCAGCCCCAGCATTTT
TRBJ2-5,-,TRBV4-1,few,CASSQDKKQETQYF,TGCGCCAGCAGCCAAGATAAGAAGCAAGAGACCCAGTACTTC
TRBJ2-5,TRBD1,TRBV7-9,few,CAILQGAGETQYF,TGTGCCATCCTACAGGGGGCAGGCGAGACCCAGTACTTC
TRBJ1-5,-,TRBV20-1,-,CSAKGGHPNQPQHF,TGCAGTGCTAAAGGGGGACACCCTAATCAGCCCCAGCATTTT
TRBJ2-3,TRBD1,TRBV6-1,few,CASRDRGRTDTQYF,TGTGCCAGCAGGGACAGGGGGCGCACAGATACGCAGTATTTT
TRBJ2-1,-,TRBV4-3,-,CASSPTDGGNEQFF,TGCGCCAGCAGCCCTACCGACGGGGGCAATGAGCAGTTCTTC
TRBJ1-2,TRBD1,TRBV5-5,many,CASSQTGDYGYTF,TGTGCCAGCAGCCAGACAGGGGACTATGGCTACACCTTC
TRBJ2-5,-,TRBV6-1,many,CASSGFRDGVGETQYF,TGTGCCAGCAGTGGATTCCGGGACGGCGTCGGAGAGACCCAGTACTTC
TRBJ2-3,-,TRBV20-1,-,CSARDPGSTDTQYF,TGCAGTGCTAGAGATCCAGGGAGCACAGATACGCAGTATTTT
TRBJ2-1,-,TRBV24-1,-,CATSDWGEQFF,TGTGCCACCAGTGATTGGGGAGAGCAGTTCTTC
TRBJ2-7,TRBD2,TRBV3-1,-,CASSHILAGGGVASSYEQYF,TGTGCCAGCAGCCACATACTAGCGGGAGGTGGGGTTGCATCGTCCTACGAGCAGTACTTC
TRBJ2-7,-,TRBV4-1,many,CASSQDRRAYEQYF,TGCGCCAGCAGCCAAGATCGGAGAGCCTACGAGCAGTACTTC
TRBJ2-1,TRBD2,TRBV20-1,-,CSAHGLAGSSCNEQFF,TGCAGTGCCCACGGACTAGCGGGATCGTCCTGCAATGAGCAGTTCTTC
TRBJ2-1,TRBD1,TRBV5-1,many,CASSLVPGQGNNEQFF,TGCGCCAGCAGCTTGGTTCCGGGACAGGGAAACAATGAGCAGTTCTTC
TRBJ2-7,-,TRBV7-2,-,CASSFAGYPYEQYF,TGTGCCAGCAGCTTCGCAGGGTACCCCTACGAGCAGTACTTC
TRBJ1-2,-,TRBV20-1,few,CSKGVGTNYGYTF,TGCAGTAAGGGGGTTGGCACTAACTATGGCTACACCTTC
TRBJ1-1,-,TRBV27,once,CASSPIYRIGSTEAFF,TGTGCCAGCAGCCCCATATATAGGATCGGGTCCACTGAAGCTTTCTTT